A selection of T cell receptor beta chains follows, all from one sample in a study of blood T cell repertoires in COVID-19. Produced via immunoSEQ multiplex PCR; TCRdb's table is partial and in-frame only. The top ten clones hold approximately 20% of a sample with roughly 220,000 clones, approximately 81% of them seen once. Sequencing used peripheral blood. These receptor sequences come from a man aged 25 to 40 with active or convalescent COVID-19. CDR3s include the opening cysteine and the closing phenylalanine or tryptophan. D genes are given only for firm matches. For some rows the clone size is stated as once, few or many, or as a class when expanded; others skip it.

TRBV27	-	TRBD1	TRBJ1-1	CASSARDSTEAFF	TGTGCCAGCAGTGCCCGGGACAGCACTGAAGCTTTCTTT
TRBV11-3	once	-	TRBJ1-6	CASSFGMNSPLHF	TGTGCCAGCAGCTTCGGTATGAATTCACCCCTCCACTTT
TRBV5-8	once	TRBD2	TRBJ2-5	CASSFVLLAQETQYF	TGTGCCAGCAGCTTCGTACTACTAGCGCAAGAGACCCAGTACTTC
TRBV29-1	-	-	TRBJ1-2	CSVGLPQSENYGYTF	TGCAGCGTTGGCTTACCTCAGAGCGAGAACTATGGCTACACCTTC
TRBV5-1	-	-	TRBJ2-1	CASSLTSIDEQFF	TGCGCCAGCAGCCTGACTAGTATCGATGAGCAGTTCTTC
TRBV6-2/TRBV6-3	-	-	TRBJ2-2	CASSPGPLTLNTGELFF	TGTGCCAGCAGCCCTGGGCCCCTTACCTTGAACACCGGGGAGCTGTTTTTT
TRBV7-2	-	TRBD2	TRBJ2-7	CASSVSGTAYEQYF	TGTGCCAGCAGCGTAAGCGGGACCGCCTACGAGCAGTACTTC
TRBV28	-	-	TRBJ2-7	CASQQDYEQYF	TGTGCCAGCCAACAGGACTACGAGCAGTACTTC
TRBV5-1	-	TRBD2	TRBJ2-7	CASSPSGFYSYEQYF	TGCGCCAGCAGCCCTAGCGGGTTTTACTCCTACGAGCAGTACTTC
TRBV4-3	-	TRBD1	TRBJ1-5	CASSQEGTGNQPQHF	TGCGCCAGCAGCCAAGAAGGGACAGGGAATCAGCCCCAGCATTTT
TRBV7-2	-	TRBD2	TRBJ2-5	CASSLEPLAAPPDGQYF	TGTGCCAGCAGCTTAGAACCTCTAGCGGCTCCTCCTGATGGCCAGTACTTC
TRBV18	once	TRBD1	TRBJ1-6	CASSPDQGGRSPLHF	TGTGCCAGCTCACCAGACCAAGGGGGCAGGTCACCCCTCCACTTT
TRBV28	once	TRBD1	TRBJ1-2	CASSPPPDRRGYTF	TGTGCCAGCAGTCCCCCCCCGGACAGGAGGGGCTACACCTTC
TRBV27	-	TRBD1	TRBJ1-2	CASGAGTGMFVSGYTF	TGTGCCAGCGGAGCCGGGACAGGGATGTTCGTAAGTGGCTACACCTTC
TRBV27	-	-	TRBJ2-3	CASSLSLEDTQYF	TGTGCCAGCAGTTTATCCTTAGAAGATACGCAGTATTTT
TRBV5-4	-	TRBD2	TRBJ2-3	CASSSGLAAGGTDTQYF	TGTGCCAGCAGCTCCGGACTAGCGGCGGGGGGCACAGATACGCAGTATTTT
TRBV30	few	TRBD1	TRBJ1-6	CAWSSGQVLDYNSPLHF	TGTGCCTGGAGTAGCGGACAGGTTCTTGACTATAATTCACCCCTCCACTTT
TRBV6-5	few	TRBD1	TRBJ1-2	CASSYPGQGLRGYTF	TGTGCCAGCAGTTACCCGGGACAGGGCCTCCGGGGCTACACCTTC
TRBV14	-	TRBD1	TRBJ2-7	CASSPWDSPYEQYF	TGTGCCAGCAGCCCGTGGGACAGTCCCTACGAGCAGTACTTC
TRBV7-2	-	TRBD2	TRBJ2-1	CASSPTSGRGNEQFF	TGTGCCAGCAGCCCAACTAGCGGGAGGGGTAATGAGCAGTTCTTC
TRBV4-2	once	TRBD1	TRBJ1-4	CASRKGGQGATNEKLFF	TGTGCCAGCAGAAAAGGGGGACAGGGGGCTACTAATGAAAAACTGTTTTTT
TRBV2	-	TRBD2	TRBJ2-7	CASSEREGEQYF	TGTGCCAGCAGTGAGCGGGAGGGCGAGCAGTACTTC
TRBV24-1	-	TRBD2	TRBJ2-7	CATSVTAGAVQYF	TGTGCCACCAGTGTTACAGCGGGAGCGGTGCAGTACTTC
TRBV3-1/TRBV3-2	-	TRBD1	TRBJ2-2	CASSQAGTGGTNTGELFF	TGTGCCAGCAGCCAAGCCGGGACAGGGGGAACGAACACCGGGGAGCTGTTTTTT
TRBV30	-	-	TRBJ2-7	CAWGADFSYEQYF	TGTGCCTGGGGGGCTGATTTCTCCTACGAGCAGTACTTC
TRBV4-3	few	TRBD2	TRBJ2-1	CASSQAFGGGLGHNEQFF	TGCGCCAGCAGCCAAGCGTTTGGAGGGGGACTAGGACACAATGAGCAGTTCTTC
TRBV5-1	-	-	TRBJ2-1	CASSLDGPTNDEQFF	TGCGCCAGCAGCTTGGATGGCCCAACTAATGATGAGCAGTTCTTC
TRBV29-1	-	-	TRBJ1-1	CSVSTGASQAFF	TGCAGCGTTTCGACAGGAGCGTCTCAAGCTTTCTTT
TRBV14	-	-	TRBJ2-5	CASSPLALFGETQYF	TGTGCCAGCAGCCCCCTAGCGCTGTTTGGAGAGACCCAGTACTTC
TRBV28	-	TRBD1	TRBJ2-7	CASSLRRGQGLYEQYF	TGTGCCAGCAGTTTGCGGAGGGGACAGGGCCTCTACGAGCAGTACTTC
TRBV5-1	once	-	TRBJ2-7	CASSNTLRGEQYF	TGCGCCAGCAGCAACACCCTTAGAGGCGAGCAGTACTTC
TRBV3-1/TRBV3-2	-	TRBD1	TRBJ1-4	CASSQGRGQGHEKLFF	TGTGCCAGCAGCCAAGGGCGGGGACAGGGGCACGAAAAACTGTTTTTT